This T cell receptor (beta chain) is from a study of somatic mutations in cytotoxic T cells in rheumatoid arthritis. The CDR3 contains 16 residues. V was clipped by 3 bases and J by 2 bases, with 15 bases between them. Per germline, CDR1 MNHEY and CDR2 SMNVEV (reference sequence). Study-level results: Nothing was done to adjust for multiple comparisons when TRBV07 showed up slightly less in rheumatoid arthritis patients.

Worth noting for this clone: Its target is unknown.

Some clones are missing from TCRdb's copy, which holds only in-frame ones; the method was immunoSEQ multiplex PCR. The sample contains 20,000 to 25,000 clones, about 83% of which appear only once. This TCR derives from an adult with rheumatoid arthritis. Sequences were obtained from CD8+ T cells sorted from blood. The gene calls are TRBV27 and TRBJ2-3, with D perhaps TRBD2 (6 bases). CDR3 bases: TGTGCCAGCAGTTTCCGGGACTCCACTCCCACAGATACGCAGTATTTT. Its protein is CASSFRDSTPTDTQYF.